The clone carrying this TCR beta chain was observed a few times. Its matching antigen is unknown. Germline CDR1 and CDR2: GTSNPN and SVGIG (reference sequence). The CDR3 has 14 residues. Trimming removed 1 base at V and 4 bases at J, with 13 bases between. The entry originates in a study of cytomegalovirus exposure and HLA in healthy donors. Study details: Tens of millions of unique TCRs, all from HLA-typed donors, were included in an early release of the data.

60 Vbeta and 13 Jbeta primers were used in PCR. Using immunoSEQ multiplex PCR, the repertoire was profiled, and TCRdb retains in-frame clones only, with some absent. The table records around 150,000 clones, roughly 80% of them present only once. Study-level results: Across donors, most TCRs were seen rarely, yet some public ones were widespread.

This clonotype was obtained from a boy younger than 10 in good health and CMV-seronegative. J is TRBJ1-1 and V is TRBV30; weak D call: TRBD1 (5 bases). The sequenced material came from PBMCs. For the CDR3, the DNA is TGTGCCTGGAGTGATGGCAGGGCTGGCACTGAAGCTTTCTTT. It specifies CAWSDGRAGTEAFF. The variable domain in full, with the rest retrieved from reference TRBV30 and TRBJ1-1, is SQTIHQWPATLVQPVGSPLSLECTVEGTSNPNLYWYRQAAGRGLQLLFYSVGIGQISSEVPQNLSASRPQDRQFILSSKKLLLSDSGFYLCAWSDGRAGTEAFFGQGTRLTVV.